This T cell receptor beta chain was sequenced for a study of CD8+CD57+ T cells in acquired aplastic anemia. Study-wide context: Sorted cells (CD4+ and CD8+) yielded DNA amounts that averaged approximately 3.1 ug. On average, healthy donors gave about 10.8 million reads for CD4+ cells. Study-level points and caveats: Patients and controls shared under 35 CD8+ CDR3 sequences, which appeared highly expressed in patients and within their immunodominant clones.

Both TCR beta VDJ combination and CDR3 sequence profiling were carried out. Genomic DNA was the template for this profiling. MiXCR, run by TCRdb on the reads, gives a single entry per CDR3 protein. Of around 140,000 distinct CDR3 sequences listed, about 40% were seen once; the top ten hold almost 8.5%. This clonotype occurred a few times. What it binds is not known. This CDR3 has 15 residues. In germline, CDR1 is KGHDR, CDR2 SFDVKD. The V gene lost 4 bases and the J gene lost 3 bases, with 12 bases spanning the gap. The sequencing sample was made of sorted CD4+, CD8+, or CD8+CD57+ T cells (not recorded which) from PBMCs. The rearrangement uses TRBV24-1 and TRBJ2-1; D is unresolved. The receptor comes from a human donor in good health, serving as a control. CDR3 DNA: TGTGCCACCAGTGACCGGCGGAGCCTCTACAATGAGCAGTTCTTC. Protein: CATSDRRSLYNEQFF.